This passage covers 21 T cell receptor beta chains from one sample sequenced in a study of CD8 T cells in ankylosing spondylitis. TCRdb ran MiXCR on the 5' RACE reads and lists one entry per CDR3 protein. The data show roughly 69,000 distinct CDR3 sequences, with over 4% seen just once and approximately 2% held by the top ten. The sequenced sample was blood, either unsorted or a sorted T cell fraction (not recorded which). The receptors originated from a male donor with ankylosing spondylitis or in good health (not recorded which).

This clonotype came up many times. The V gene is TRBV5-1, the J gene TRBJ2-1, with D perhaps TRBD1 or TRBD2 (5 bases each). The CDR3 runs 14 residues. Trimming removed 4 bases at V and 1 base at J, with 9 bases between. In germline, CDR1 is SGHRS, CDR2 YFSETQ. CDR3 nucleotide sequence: TGCGCCAGCAGCGGGGGTCAGTCCTACAATGAGCAGTTCTTC. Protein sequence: CASSGGQSYNEQFF.

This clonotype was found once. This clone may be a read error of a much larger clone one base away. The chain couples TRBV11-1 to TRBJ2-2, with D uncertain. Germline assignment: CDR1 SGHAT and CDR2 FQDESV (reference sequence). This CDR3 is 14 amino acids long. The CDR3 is CTSSSTINTGELFF. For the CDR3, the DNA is TGTACCAGCAGCTCCACCATAAACACCGGGGAGCTGTTTTTT.

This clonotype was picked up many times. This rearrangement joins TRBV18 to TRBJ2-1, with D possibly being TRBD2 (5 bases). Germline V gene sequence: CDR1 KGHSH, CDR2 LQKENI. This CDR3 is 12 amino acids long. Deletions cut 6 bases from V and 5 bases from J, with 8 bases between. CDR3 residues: CASSPGDNEQFF. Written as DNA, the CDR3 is TGTGCCAGCTCCCCCGGGGACAATGAGCAGTTCTTC.

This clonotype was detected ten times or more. Here the CDR3 reads CASSLAGAGTDTQYF. CDR3 nucleotides: TGCGCCAGCAGCTTGGCCGGAGCGGGGACAGATACGCAGTATTTT. V usage is TRBV5-1 and J usage is TRBJ2-3; 7 positions match TRBD2. J was trimmed by 3 bases and V by 0 bases; bases with no gene match: 4. There are 15 residues in the CDR3. Germline V CDR1 and CDR2: SGHRS, YFSETQ.

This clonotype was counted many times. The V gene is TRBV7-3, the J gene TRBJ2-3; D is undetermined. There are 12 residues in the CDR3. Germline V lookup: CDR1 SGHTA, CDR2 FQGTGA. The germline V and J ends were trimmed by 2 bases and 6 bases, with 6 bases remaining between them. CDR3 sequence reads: CASSLDRDTQYF. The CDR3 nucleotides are TGTGCCAGCAGCTTAGACCGCGATACGCAGTATTTT.

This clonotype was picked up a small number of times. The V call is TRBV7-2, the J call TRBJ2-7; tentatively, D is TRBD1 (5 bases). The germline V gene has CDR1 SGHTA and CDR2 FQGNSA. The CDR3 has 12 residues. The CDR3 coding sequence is TGTGCGATAAGGGGCGACCAGGCCGAGCAGTACTTC. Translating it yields CAIRGDQAEQYF.

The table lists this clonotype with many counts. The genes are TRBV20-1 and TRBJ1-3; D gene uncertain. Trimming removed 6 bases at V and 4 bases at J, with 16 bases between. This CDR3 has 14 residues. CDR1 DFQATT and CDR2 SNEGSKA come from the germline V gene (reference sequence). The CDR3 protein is CSALNGETGNTIYF. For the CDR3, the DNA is TGCAGTGCCTTAAATGGGGAAACAGGAAACACCATATATTTT.

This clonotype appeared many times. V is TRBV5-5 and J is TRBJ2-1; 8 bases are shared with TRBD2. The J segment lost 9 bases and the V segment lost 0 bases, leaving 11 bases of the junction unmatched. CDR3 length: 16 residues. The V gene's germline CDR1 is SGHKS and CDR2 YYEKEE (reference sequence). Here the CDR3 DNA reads TGTGCCAGCAGCTTGGGAACCGGGACTAGTTGGGGTGAGCAGTTCTTC. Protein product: CASSLGTGTSWGEQFF.

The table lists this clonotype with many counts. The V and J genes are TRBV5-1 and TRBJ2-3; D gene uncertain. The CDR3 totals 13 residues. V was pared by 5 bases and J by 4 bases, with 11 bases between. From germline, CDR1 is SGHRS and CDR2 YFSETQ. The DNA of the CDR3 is TGCGCCAGCAGGATGGCGGAGCCAGATACGCAGTATTTT. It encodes CASRMAEPDTQYF.

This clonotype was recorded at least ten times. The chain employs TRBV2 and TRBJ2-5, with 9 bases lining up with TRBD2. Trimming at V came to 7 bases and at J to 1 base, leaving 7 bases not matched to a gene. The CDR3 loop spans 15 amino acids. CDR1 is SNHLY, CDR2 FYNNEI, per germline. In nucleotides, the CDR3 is TGTGCCAGCACTTCTCCTAGCGGGATCCAAGAGACCCAGTACTTC. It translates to CASTSPSGIQETQYF.

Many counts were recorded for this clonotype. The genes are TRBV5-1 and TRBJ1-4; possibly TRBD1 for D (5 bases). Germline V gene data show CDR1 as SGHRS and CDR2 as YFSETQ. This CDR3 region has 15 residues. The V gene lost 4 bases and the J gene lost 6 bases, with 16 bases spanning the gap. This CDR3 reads CASSTSGTADEKLFF. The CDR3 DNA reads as TGCGCCAGCAGCACGTCCGGGACGGCAGATGAAAAACTGTTTTTT. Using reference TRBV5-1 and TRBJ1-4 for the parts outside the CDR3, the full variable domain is KAGVTQTPRYLIKTRGQQVTLSCSPISGHRSVSWYQQTPGQGLQFLFEYFSETQRNKGNFPGRFSGRQFSNSRSEMNVSTLELGDSALYLCASSTSGTADEKLFFGSGTQLSVL.

The CDR3 DNA reads as TGTGCCAGCAGGGTCCGGGACCTAGAAGAGACCCAGTACTTC. This sequence encodes CASRVRDLEETQYF. V usage is TRBV2 and J usage is TRBJ2-5; D possibly matches TRBD1 or TRBD2 (5 bases each). This CDR3 has 14 residues. Trimming shortened V by 6 bases and J by 3 bases, and 14 bases separated the two germline ends. Germline values: CDR1 SNHLY, CDR2 FYNNEI.

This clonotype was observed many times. The CDR3 region has the DNA TGTGCCAGCTCCCCGGAAGGGGGGCCGATCAATGAGCAGTTCTTC. Its protein is CASSPEGGPINEQFF. This chain links TRBV28 with TRBJ2-1; D could derive from TRBD1 or TRBD2 (6 bases each). This CDR3 contains 15 residues. The V end was cut by 8 bases, the J end by 6 bases, with 20 bases between. Germline V gene data show CDR1 as MDHEN and CDR2 as SYDVKM.

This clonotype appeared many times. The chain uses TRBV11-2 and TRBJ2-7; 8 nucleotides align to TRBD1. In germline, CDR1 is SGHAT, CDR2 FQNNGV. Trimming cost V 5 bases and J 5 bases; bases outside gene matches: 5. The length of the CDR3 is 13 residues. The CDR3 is CASSTTGADEQYF. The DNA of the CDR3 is TGTGCCAGCAGCACGACAGGGGCGGACGAGCAGTACTTC.

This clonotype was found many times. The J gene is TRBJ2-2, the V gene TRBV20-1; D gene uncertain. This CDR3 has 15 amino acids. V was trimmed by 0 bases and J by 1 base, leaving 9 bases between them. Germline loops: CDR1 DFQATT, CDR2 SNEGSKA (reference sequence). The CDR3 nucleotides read TGCAGTGCTAGAGACAACAGCATGAACACCGGGGAGCTGTTTTTT. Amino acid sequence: CSARDNSMNTGELFF.

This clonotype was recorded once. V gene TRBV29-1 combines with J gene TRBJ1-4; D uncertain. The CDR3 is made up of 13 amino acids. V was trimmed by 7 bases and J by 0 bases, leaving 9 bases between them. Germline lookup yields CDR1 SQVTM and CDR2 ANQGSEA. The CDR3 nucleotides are TGCAGCGCCGGACCTGCAACTAATGAAAAACTGTTTTTT. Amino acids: CSAGPATNEKLFF.

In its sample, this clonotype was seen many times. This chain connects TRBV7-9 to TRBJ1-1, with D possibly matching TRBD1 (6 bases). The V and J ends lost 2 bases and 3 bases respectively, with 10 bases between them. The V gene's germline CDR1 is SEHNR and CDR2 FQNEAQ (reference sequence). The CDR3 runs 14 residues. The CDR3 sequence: CASSLRGYDTEAFF. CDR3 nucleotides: TGTGCCAGCAGCTTAAGGGGGTACGACACTGAAGCTTTCTTT.

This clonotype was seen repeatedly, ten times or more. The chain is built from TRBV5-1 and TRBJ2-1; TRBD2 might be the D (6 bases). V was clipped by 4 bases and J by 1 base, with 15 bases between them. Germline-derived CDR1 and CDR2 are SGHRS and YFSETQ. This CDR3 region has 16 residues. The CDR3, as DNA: TGCGCCAGCAGCCCCTCGTTGGGGGGATCCTACAATGAGCAGTTCTTC. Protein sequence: CASSPSLGGSYNEQFF.

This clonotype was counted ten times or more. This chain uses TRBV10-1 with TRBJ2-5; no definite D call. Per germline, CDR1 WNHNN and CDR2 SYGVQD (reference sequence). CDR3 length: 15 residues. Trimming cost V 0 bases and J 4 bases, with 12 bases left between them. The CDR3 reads CASSESTAGRETQYF. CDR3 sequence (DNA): TGCGCCAGCAGTGAGTCGACGGCAGGCCGAGAGACCCAGTACTTC.

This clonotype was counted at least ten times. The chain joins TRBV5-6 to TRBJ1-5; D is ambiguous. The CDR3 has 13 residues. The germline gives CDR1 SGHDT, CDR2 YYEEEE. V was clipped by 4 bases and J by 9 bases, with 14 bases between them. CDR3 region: CASSQAGEGPQHF. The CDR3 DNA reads TGTGCCAGCAGCCAAGCCGGGGAAGGGCCCCAGCATTTT.

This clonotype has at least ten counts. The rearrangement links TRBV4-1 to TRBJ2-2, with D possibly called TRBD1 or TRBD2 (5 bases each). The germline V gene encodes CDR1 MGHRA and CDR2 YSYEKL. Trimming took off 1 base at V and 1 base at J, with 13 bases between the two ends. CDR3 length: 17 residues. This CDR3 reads CASSQGRGAQNTGELFF. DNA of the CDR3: TGCGCCAGCAGCCAAGGCAGAGGGGCCCAGAACACCGGGGAGCTGTTTTTT.